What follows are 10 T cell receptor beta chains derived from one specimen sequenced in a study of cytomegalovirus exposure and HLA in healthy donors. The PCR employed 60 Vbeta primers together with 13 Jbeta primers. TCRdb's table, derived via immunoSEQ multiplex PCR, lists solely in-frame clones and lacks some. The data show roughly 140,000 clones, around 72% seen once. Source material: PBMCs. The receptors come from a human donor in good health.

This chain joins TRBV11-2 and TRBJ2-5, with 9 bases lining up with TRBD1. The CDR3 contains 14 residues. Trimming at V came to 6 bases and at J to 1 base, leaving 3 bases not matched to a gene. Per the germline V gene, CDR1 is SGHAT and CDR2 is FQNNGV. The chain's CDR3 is CASSPTGGQETQYF. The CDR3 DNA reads TGTGCCAGCAGTCCGACAGGGGGCCAAGAGACCCAGTACTTC. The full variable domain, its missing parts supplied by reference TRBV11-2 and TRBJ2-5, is EAGVAQSPRYKIIEKRQSVAFWCNPISGHATLYWYQQILGQGPKLLIQFQNNGVVDDSQLPKDRFSAERLKGVDSTLKIQPAKLEDSAVYLCASSPTGGQETQYFGPGTRLLVL.

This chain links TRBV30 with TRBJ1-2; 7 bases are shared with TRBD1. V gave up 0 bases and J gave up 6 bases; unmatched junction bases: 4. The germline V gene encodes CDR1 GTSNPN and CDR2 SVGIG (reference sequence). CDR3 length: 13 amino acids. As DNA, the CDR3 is TGTGCCTGGAGTGTAGGGGGCCTCCATGGCTACACCTTC. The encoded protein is CAWSVGGLHGYTF.

This CDR3 is CASSEQDTYEQYF. The CDR3 nucleotides are TGTGCCAGTAGTGAACAGGACACCTACGAGCAGTACTTC. The chain has TRBV19 and TRBJ2-7; D may be TRBD1 (5 bases). Trimming took 5 bases from V and 2 from J, leaving 10 bases between them. CDR3 length: 13 amino acids. Germline CDR1 LNHDA, CDR2 SQIVND (reference sequence).

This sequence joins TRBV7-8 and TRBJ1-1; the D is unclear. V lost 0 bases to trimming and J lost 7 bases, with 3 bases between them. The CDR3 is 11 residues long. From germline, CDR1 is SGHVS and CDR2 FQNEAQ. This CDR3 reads CASSLASEAFF. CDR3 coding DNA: TGTGCCAGCAGCTTAGCCAGTGAAGCTTTCTTT.

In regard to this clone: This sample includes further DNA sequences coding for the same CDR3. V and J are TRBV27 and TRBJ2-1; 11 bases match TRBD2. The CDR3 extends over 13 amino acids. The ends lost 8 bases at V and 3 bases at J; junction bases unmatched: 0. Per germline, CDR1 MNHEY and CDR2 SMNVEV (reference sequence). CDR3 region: CASGTSGYNEQFF. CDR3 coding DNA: TGTGCCAGCGGGACTAGCGGCTACAATGAGCAGTTCTTC.

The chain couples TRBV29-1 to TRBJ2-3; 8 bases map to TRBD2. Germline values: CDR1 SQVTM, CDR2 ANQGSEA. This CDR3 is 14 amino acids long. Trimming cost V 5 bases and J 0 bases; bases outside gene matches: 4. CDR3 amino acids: CSVHGLASTDTQYF. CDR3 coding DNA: TGCAGCGTTCACGGACTAGCCAGCACAGATACGCAGTATTTT.

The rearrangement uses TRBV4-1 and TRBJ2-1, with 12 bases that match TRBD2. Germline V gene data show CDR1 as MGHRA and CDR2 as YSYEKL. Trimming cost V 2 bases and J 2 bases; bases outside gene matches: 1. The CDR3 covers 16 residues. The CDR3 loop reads CASSQWTSGTYNEQFF. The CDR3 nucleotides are TGCGCCAGCAGCCAATGGACTAGCGGGACCTACAATGAGCAGTTCTTC.

The CDR3 protein is CASSPRGDYNSYEQYF. The DNA for the CDR3 is TGTGCCAGCAGCCCCCGAGGGGACTACAATTCCTACGAGCAGTACTTC. The chain joins TRBV11-2 to TRBJ2-7; 7 positions agree with TRBD2. The CDR3 consists of 16 residues. V trimming: 5 bases; J trimming: 1 base; junction bases outside the gene matches: 11. Germline V gene data show CDR1 as SGHAT and CDR2 as FQNNGV.

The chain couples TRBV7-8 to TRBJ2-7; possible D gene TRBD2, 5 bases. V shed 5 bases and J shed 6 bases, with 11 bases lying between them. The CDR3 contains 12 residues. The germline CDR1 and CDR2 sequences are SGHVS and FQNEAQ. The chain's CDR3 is CASSPLDGEQYF. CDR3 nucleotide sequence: TGTGCCAGCAGCCCACTAGATGGCGAGCAGTACTTC.

The DNA for the CDR3 is TGCGCCAGCAGGTATGGGACTAGCGGGGGGGCCGTGGCCTACGAGCAGTACTTC. Translating it yields CASRYGTSGGAVAYEQYF. The chain has TRBV5-1 and TRBJ2-7; TRBD2 matches 16 bases. V shed 5 bases, J shed 2 bases, and the junction held 10 bases outside the gene matches. Germline CDR1 reads SGHRS; CDR2 reads YFSETQ. CDR3 length: 18 residues.